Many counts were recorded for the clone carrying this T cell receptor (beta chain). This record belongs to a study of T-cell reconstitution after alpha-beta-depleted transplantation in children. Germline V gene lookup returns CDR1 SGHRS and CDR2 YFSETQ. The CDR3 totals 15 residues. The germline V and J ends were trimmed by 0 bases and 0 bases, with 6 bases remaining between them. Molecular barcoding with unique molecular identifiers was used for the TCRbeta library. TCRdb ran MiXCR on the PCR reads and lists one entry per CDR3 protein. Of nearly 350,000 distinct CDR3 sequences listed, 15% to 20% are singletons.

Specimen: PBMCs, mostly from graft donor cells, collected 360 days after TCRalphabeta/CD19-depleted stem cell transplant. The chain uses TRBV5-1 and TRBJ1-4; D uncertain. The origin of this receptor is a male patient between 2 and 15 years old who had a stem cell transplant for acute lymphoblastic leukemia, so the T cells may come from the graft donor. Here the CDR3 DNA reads TGCGCCAGCAGCTTGGGGGGTGCAACTAATGAAAAACTGTTTTTT. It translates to CASSLGGATNEKLFF.